The 19 T cell receptor beta chains below all came from one sample that was sequenced in a study of blood T cell repertoires in COVID-19. TCRdb keeps only in-frame clones here, not all; method: immunoSEQ multiplex PCR. The data hold roughly 250,000 clones, with 80% to 90% observed a single time. What was sequenced was peripheral blood. These receptors were taken from a woman aged 30 to 39 with COVID-19, enrolled during active disease.

This clone came up a few times. The V and J genes are TRBV19 and TRBJ2-7, with unresolved D. The V end was cut by 5 bases, the J end by 7 bases, with 9 bases between. The CDR3 extends over 11 amino acids. In germline, CDR1 is LNHDA, CDR2 SQIVND (reference sequence). CDR3 nucleotide sequence: TGTGCCAGTAGTGCTACTGGTGAGCAGTACTTC. It translates to CASSATGEQYF.

The gene calls are TRBV27 and TRBJ2-2, with D possibly TRBD1 on 6 matching bases. V gave up 6 bases and J gave up 1 base, with 24 bases separating them. Germline V gene sequence: CDR1 MNHEY, CDR2 SMNVEV (reference sequence). The CDR3 extends over 19 amino acids. In nucleotides, the CDR3 is TGTGCCAGCAGACCTCTGACGATGGGGGCAGGGAGGAACACCGGGGAGCTGTTTTTT. This sequence encodes CASRPLTMGAGRNTGELFF.

The V and J genes are TRBV5-4 and TRBJ2-1, with a possible D match to TRBD2 (6 bases). Trimming removed 4 bases at V and 12 bases at J, with 14 bases between. The CDR3 runs 12 residues. The germline V gene has CDR1 SGHNT and CDR2 YYREEE (reference sequence). The CDR3 here is CASSHEAGGQFF. DNA of the CDR3: TGTGCCAGCAGCCACGAGGCCGGGGGGCAGTTCTTC.

This clone was counted only a few times. The V gene is TRBV27, the J gene TRBJ2-1; perhaps TRBD2 as D (7 bases). CDR1 MNHEY and CDR2 SMNVEV come from the germline V gene (reference sequence). This CDR3 is built from 14 residues. V was shortened by 4 bases and J by 7 bases, with 14 bases between the two germline ends. The CDR3 region is CASSSRGAINEQFF. CDR3 nucleotides: TGTGCCAGCAGTTCCCGGGGGGCTATTAATGAGCAGTTCTTC.

The chain carries TRBV5-1 and TRBJ2-3; TRBD2 matches at 14 bases. Germline V gene sequence: CDR1 SGHRS, CDR2 YFSETQ. The CDR3 is 18 residues long. The V segment lost 0 bases and the J segment 0 bases; nucleotides outside the gene matches: 3. As DNA, the CDR3 is TGCGCCAGCAGCTTGGCCGGACTAGCGGGGGGAAGCACAGATACGCAGTATTTT. It translates to CASSLAGLAGGSTDTQYF. The whole variable domain, filled in from reference TRBV5-1 and TRBJ2-3, reads KAGVTQTPRYLIKTRGQQVTLSCSPISGHRSVSWYQQTPGQGLQFLFEYFSETQRNKGNFPGRFSGRQFSNSRSEMNVSTLELGDSALYLCASSLAGLAGGSTDTQYFGPGTRLTVL.

V and J are TRBV6-5 and TRBJ2-2, with 8 bases identical to TRBD2. Germline values: CDR1 MNHEY, CDR2 SVGAGI. Trimming at V came to 6 bases and at J to 5 bases, leaving 8 bases not matched to a gene. The CDR3 sequence is 15 residues long. CDR3 in amino acids: CASSPRGGGTGELFF. Written as DNA, the CDR3 is TGTGCCAGCAGCCCAAGGGGCGGGGGGACCGGGGAGCTGTTTTTT.

The V call is TRBV5-5, the J call TRBJ2-7; the D gene is possibly TRBD1 (5 bases). The germline V gene has CDR1 SGHKS and CDR2 YYEKEE (reference sequence). Deletions cut 2 bases from V and 2 bases from J, with 14 bases between. The CDR3 runs 15 residues. The CDR3 region is CASSFRNQGTYEQYF. Here the CDR3 DNA reads TGTGCCAGCAGCTTCAGGAATCAGGGAACCTACGAGCAGTACTTC.

This rearrangement joins TRBV6-5 to TRBJ2-1; D is possibly TRBD1 (6 bases). V was clipped by 5 bases and J by 7 bases, with 18 bases between them. Germline V gives CDR1 MNHEY, CDR2 SVGAGI. This CDR3 has 15 amino acids. This chain's CDR3 is CASSPQGFSGNEQFF. The DNA for the CDR3 is TGTGCCAGCAGTCCACAGGGATTCAGTGGGAATGAGCAGTTCTTC.

This chain uses TRBV13 with TRBJ1-1, with 9 nucleotides matching TRBD1. Germline V CDR1 and CDR2: PRHDT, FYEKMQ (reference sequence). Trimming took 4 bases from V and 3 from J; bases not matched to a gene: 6. The CDR3 sequence is 15 residues long. The CDR3 spells CASSWTGVSDTEAFF. DNA for the CDR3: TGTGCCAGCAGCTGGACAGGGGTCTCGGACACTGAAGCTTTCTTT.

The chain carries TRBV7-9 and TRBJ1-2; D might be TRBD1 (6 bases). Trimming removed 5 bases from V and 4 bases from J, with 17 bases in between. This CDR3 comprises 15 residues. Looked up from germline, CDR1 is SEHNR and CDR2 is FQNEAQ (reference sequence). The CDR3 DNA reads TGTGCCAGCAGCCTCCTACAGGGCAGTTCCTATGGCTACACCTTC. Protein: CASSLLQGSSYGYTF.

This clone was counted at least ten times. The rearrangement uses TRBV10-1 and TRBJ1-6, with D possibly matching TRBD1 (5 bases). The germline V gene has CDR1 WNHNN and CDR2 SYGVQD (reference sequence). Trimming cost V 4 bases and J 10 bases, with 11 bases left between them. The CDR3 has 13 residues. CDR3 nucleotide sequence: TGCGCCAGCAGTGGGGACGGGAGATCACCCCTCCACTTT. It yields the protein CASSGDGRSPLHF.

The V call is TRBV4-1, the J call TRBJ2-5; D uncertain. The CDR3 length is 13 residues. Germline CDR1 reads MGHRA; CDR2 reads YSYEKL. Deletions cut 1 base from V and 5 bases from J, with 8 bases between. The DNA for the CDR3 is TGCGCCAGCAGCCAAGTACCGCGGGAGACCCAGTACTTC. This sequence encodes CASSQVPRETQYF.

The rearrangement links TRBV23-1 to TRBJ1-4, with D unclear. TRBV23-1 is known as an ORF, though its function is uncertain. The CDR3 totals 9 residues. In DNA form, the CDR3 reads TGCGTGAGGGATGAAAAACTGTTTTTT. Translation: CVRDEKLFF.

This chain joins TRBV5-6 and TRBJ1-5, with unresolved D. Germline V gene sequence: CDR1 SGHDT, CDR2 YYEEEE. Trimming took off 4 bases at V and 6 bases at J, with 17 bases between the two ends. The CDR3 is 15 residues long. CDR3 in amino acids: CASSPRGRRGQPQHF. The CDR3 nucleotides are TGTGCCAGCAGCCCTCGGGGAAGGCGCGGTCAGCCCCAGCATTTT.

The chain combines TRBV11-2 with TRBJ1-6; D possibly corresponds to TRBD1 (6 bases). The CDR3 extends over 17 amino acids. V dropped 5 bases and J dropped 10 bases, with 24 bases sitting between them. CDR1 is SGHAT and CDR2 is FQNNGV in the germline V gene. The CDR3 DNA is TGTGCCAGCAGCCAAGGGACATGGGAGCGGTTGGGATCACCCCTCCACTTT. This sequence encodes CASSQGTWERLGSPLHF.

The chain combines TRBV5-1 with TRBJ1-4; D might be TRBD1 (6 bases). The CDR3 runs to 15 residues. Per germline, CDR1 SGHRS and CDR2 YFSETQ. Trimming shortened V by 4 bases and J by 7 bases, and 17 bases separated the two germline ends. For the CDR3, the DNA is TGCGCCAGCAGCAGCAGGCAGGGGCGTGGTGAAAAACTGTTTTTT. Its translation: CASSSRQGRGEKLFF.

The genes are TRBV12-3 or TRBV12-4 and TRBJ2-3; D is unresolved. The V gene lost 6 bases and the J gene lost 1 base, with 8 bases spanning the gap. The CDR3 consists of 13 residues. The CDR3: CASRRYGTDTQYF. The CDR3 coding sequence is TGTGCCAGCAGGCGCTACGGCACAGATACGCAGTATTTT.

The rearrangement links TRBV11-3 to TRBJ2-7; D ambiguous. V was trimmed by 2 bases and J by 0 bases, leaving 5 bases between them. This CDR3 is 13 amino acids long. Germline V gene lookup returns CDR1 SGHNT and CDR2 YENEEA. The CDR3, as DNA: TGTGCCAGCAGCTTACGGAGCTCCTACGAGCAGTACTTC. It is translated as CASSLRSSYEQYF.

The chain is built from TRBV6-5 and TRBJ2-7; possibly TRBD2 for D (6 bases). The V end lost 4 bases, the J end lost 2 bases, and 12 bases lay between the germline ends. CDR1 and CDR2 (germline): MNHEY, SVGAGI. This CDR3 has 14 residues. In DNA form, the CDR3 reads TGTGCCAGCAGTTCCCCCGGGGGTCCCTACGAGCAGTACTTC. It encodes CASSSPGGPYEQYF.